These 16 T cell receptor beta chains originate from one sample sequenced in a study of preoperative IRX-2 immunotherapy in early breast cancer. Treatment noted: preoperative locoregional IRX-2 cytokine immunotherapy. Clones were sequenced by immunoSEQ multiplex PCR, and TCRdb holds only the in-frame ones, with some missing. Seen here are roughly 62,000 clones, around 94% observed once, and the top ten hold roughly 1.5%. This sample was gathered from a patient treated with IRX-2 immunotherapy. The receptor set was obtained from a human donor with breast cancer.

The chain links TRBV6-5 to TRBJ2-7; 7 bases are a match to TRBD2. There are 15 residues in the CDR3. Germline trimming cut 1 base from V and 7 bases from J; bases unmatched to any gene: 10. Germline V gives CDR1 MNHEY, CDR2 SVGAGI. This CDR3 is CASSYFRAGPREQYF. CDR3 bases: TGTGCCAGCAGTTACTTCCGAGCGGGGCCCCGGGAGCAGTACTTC.

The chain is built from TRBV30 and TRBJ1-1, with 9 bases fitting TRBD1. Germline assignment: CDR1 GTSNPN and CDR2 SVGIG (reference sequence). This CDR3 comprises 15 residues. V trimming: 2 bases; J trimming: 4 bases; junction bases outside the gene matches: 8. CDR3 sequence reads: CAWSNKQGAITEAFF. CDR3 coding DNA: TGTGCCTGGAGTAACAAACAGGGGGCGATCACTGAAGCTTTCTTT.

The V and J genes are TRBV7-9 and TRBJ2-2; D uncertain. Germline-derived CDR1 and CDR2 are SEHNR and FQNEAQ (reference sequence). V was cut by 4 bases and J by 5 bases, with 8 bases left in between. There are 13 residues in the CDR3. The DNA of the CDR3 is TGTGCCAGCAGCTCAAGTCTGACCGGGGAGCTGTTTTTT. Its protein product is CASSSSLTGELFF.

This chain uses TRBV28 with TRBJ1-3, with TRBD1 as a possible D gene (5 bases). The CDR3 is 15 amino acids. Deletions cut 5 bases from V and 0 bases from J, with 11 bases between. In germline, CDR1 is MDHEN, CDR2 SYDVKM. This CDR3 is CASSLGRISGNTIYF. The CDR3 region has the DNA TGTGCCAGCAGTCTGGGACGGATCTCTGGAAACACCATATATTTT.

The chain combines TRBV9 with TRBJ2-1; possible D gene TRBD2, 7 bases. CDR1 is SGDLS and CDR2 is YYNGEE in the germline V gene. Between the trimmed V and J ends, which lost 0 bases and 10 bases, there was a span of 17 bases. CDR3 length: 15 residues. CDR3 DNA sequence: TGTGCCAGCAGCGTAGATATGGGGGGGCCCCGGGAGCAGTTCTTC. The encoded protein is CASSVDMGGPREQFF.

Here the CDR3 DNA reads TGTGCCAGCAGCAAGCGGGAGGTCTCCTACAATGAGCAGTTCTTC. It encodes CASSKREVSYNEQFF. The chain links TRBV27 to TRBJ2-1; 9 nucleotides line up with TRBD2. CDR1 and CDR2 (germline): MNHEY, SMNVEV (reference sequence). J lost 0 bases, V lost 6 bases, and 3 bases had no gene match. The CDR3 totals 15 residues.

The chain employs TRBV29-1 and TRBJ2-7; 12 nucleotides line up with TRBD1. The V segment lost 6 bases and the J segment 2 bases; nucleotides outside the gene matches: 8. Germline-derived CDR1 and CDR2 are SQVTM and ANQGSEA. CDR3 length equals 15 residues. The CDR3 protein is CSVGDRGLPAYEQYF. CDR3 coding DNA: TGCAGCGTGGGGGACAGGGGGCTACCGGCCTACGAGCAGTACTTC.

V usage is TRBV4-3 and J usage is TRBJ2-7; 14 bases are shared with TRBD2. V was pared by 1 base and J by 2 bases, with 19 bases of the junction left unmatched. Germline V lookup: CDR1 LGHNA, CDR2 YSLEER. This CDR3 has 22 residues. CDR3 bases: TGCGCCAGCAGCCAAGGGCGGAGTGATGCCTCCGGGACTAGCGGGAGTCCCTACGAGCAGTACTTC. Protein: CASSQGRSDASGTSGSPYEQYF.

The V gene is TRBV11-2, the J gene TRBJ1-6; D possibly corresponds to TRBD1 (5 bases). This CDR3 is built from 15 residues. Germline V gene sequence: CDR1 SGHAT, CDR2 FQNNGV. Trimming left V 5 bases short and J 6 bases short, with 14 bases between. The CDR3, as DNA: TGTGCCAGCAGCCCCAATTTTGACAGTAATTCACCCCTCCACTTT. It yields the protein CASSPNFDSNSPLHF.

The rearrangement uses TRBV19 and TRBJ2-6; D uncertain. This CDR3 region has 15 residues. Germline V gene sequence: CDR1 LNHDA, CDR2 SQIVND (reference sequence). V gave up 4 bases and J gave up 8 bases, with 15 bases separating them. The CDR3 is CASSRTGREPNVLTF. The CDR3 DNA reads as TGTGCCAGTAGTAGGACGGGCCGAGAACCCAACGTCCTGACTTTC.

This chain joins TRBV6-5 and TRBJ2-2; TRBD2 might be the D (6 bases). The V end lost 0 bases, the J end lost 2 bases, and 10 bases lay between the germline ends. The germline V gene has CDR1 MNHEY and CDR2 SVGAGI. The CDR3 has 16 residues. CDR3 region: CASSYSSGLNTGELFF. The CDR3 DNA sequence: TGTGCCAGCAGTTACTCGAGCGGGCTAAACACCGGGGAGCTGTTTTTT.

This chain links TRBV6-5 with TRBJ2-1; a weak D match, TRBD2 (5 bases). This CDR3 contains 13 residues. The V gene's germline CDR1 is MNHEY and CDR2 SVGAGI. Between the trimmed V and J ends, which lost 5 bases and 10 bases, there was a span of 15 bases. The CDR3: CASSQGGGLEQFF. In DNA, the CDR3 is TGTGCCAGCAGTCAAGGAGGTGGACTGGAGCAGTTCTTC.

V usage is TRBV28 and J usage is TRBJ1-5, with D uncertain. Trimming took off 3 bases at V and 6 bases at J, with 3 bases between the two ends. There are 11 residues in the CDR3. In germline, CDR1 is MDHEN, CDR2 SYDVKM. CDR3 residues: CASSFRQPQHF. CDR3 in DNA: TGTGCCAGCAGTTTCCGTCAGCCCCAGCATTTT.

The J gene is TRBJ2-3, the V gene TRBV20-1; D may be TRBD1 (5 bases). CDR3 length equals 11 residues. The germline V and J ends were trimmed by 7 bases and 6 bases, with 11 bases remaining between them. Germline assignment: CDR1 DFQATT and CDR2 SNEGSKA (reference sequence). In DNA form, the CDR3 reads TGCAGTGTCTCTGGGGCGGATACGCAGTATTTT. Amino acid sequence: CSVSGADTQYF.

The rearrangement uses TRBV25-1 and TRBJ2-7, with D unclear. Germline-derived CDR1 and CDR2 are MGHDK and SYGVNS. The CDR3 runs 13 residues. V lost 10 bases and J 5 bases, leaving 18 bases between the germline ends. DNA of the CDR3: TGTGCCACCCTAAAAAACCAGGCCAACGAGCAGTACTTC. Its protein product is CATLKNQANEQYF.

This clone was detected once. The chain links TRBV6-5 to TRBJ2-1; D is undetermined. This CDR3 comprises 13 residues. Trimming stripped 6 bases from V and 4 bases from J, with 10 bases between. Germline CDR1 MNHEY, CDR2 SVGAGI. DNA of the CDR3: TGTGCCAGCAGCCAAAGGGTTTACAATGAGCAGTTCTTC. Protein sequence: CASSQRVYNEQFF.